This T cell receptor beta chain was recovered during a study of blood T cell repertoires in COVID-19. Study in general: The United States, Italy and Spain supplied acute and convalescent COVID-19 samples. From T cells, B-cell-depleted T cells, or PBMCs came the material, which was cDNA or gDNA.

Per the authors' pipeline: Amplification from reference gene primers served as the basis for estimated nucleated cell counts. Assay: immunoSEQ multiplex PCR; the TCRdb copy retains only in-frame clones and omits some. V and J calls and clone size follow that table, whereas D and trimming were derived from the DNA. Counted here are 110,000 to 150,000 clones, about 89% occurring once; the ten biggest clones make up around 3.2%. Germline values: CDR1 SGHAT, CDR2 FQNNGV. The CDR3 runs to 15 residues. V was trimmed by 1 base and J by 0 bases, leaving 9 bases between them. V is TRBV11-2 and J is TRBJ1-1; tentatively, D is TRBD1 (5 bases). The clonotype was recovered from a man between 60 and 75 years old with active or convalescent COVID-19. The sample was peripheral blood. The CDR3 DNA is TGTGCCAGCAGCTTAGTTACAGGACTGAACACTGAAGCTTTCTTT. Amino acids: CASSLVTGLNTEAFF.